The 17 T cell receptor beta chains reported below all come from one sample, sequenced in a study of naive and memory T cell subsets. Study-wide results and caveats: A few larger clonotypes appeared in naive repertoires, especially CD8, possibly memory cells re-expressing CD45RA.

Their cognate antigens are unknown. Two oligonucleotides, mixed equimolar, formed the beta constant-region primer covering TRBC1 and TRBC2. Nested alpha and beta constant-region primers with the SP2 primer drove four PCR rounds on ligated cDNA. TCRdb redid the calling of the UMI-ligation and nested PCR reads with MiXCR, one entry per CDR3 protein. The data contain tens of thousands of distinct CDR3 sequences, 11% of them singletons. The sequenced sample was naive CD4+ T cells from blood. The receptors shown here come from a human donor in good health.

This clonotype was seen many times. This rearrangement joins TRBV29-1 to TRBJ2-5; 13 nucleotides match TRBD2. The CDR3 length is 14 residues. The germline V gene has CDR1 SQVTM and CDR2 ANQGSEA. The CDR3 DNA reads TGCAGTGCTACGGGACTAGCGGGATCAGAGACCCAGTACTTC. It yields the protein CSATGLAGSETQYF.

In its sample, this clonotype was seen once. The chain has TRBV5-1 and TRBJ1-4, with D perhaps matching TRBD1 (5 bases). This CDR3 region has 16 residues. Germline V gives CDR1 SGHRS, CDR2 YFSETQ. With 0 bases removed from V and 4 bases from J, the gap between germline ends came to 13 bases. Here the CDR3 DNA reads TGCGCCAGCAGCTTGGTGGGTTGGGACCGTAATGAAAAACTGTTTTTT. The encoded protein is CASSLVGWDRNEKLFF.

J is TRBJ2-7 and V is TRBV28, with TRBD1 matching over 8 bases. The CDR3 consists of 15 residues. V gave up 1 base and J gave up 1 base; unmatched junction bases: 3. Germline CDR1 is MDHEN and CDR2 is SYDVKM. DNA of the CDR3: TGTGCCAGCAGTTTATATAGGACAGGGTCCTACGAGCAGTACTTC. It specifies CASSLYRTGSYEQYF.

This clonotype has only a few counts. The CDR3 DNA sequence: TGTGCCAGCAGCTTAGGTTACAGGAACACTGAAGCTTTCTTT. The encoded protein is CASSLGYRNTEAFF. This chain connects TRBV7-2 to TRBJ1-1; D remains ambiguous. V lost 1 base to trimming and J lost 1 base, with 7 bases between them. The CDR3 covers 14 residues. Germline V gene data show CDR1 as SGHTA and CDR2 as FQGNSA.

This clonotype was counted ten times or more. The V call is TRBV6-6, the J call TRBJ2-3; 11 bases match TRBD2. V lost 6 bases to trimming and J lost 5 bases; unmatched junction nucleotides: 7. CDR1 and CDR2 from the germline V gene are MNHNY and SVGAGI (reference sequence). The CDR3 loop spans 15 amino acids. CDR3 coding DNA: TGTGCCAGCAGCCCAGTGGGGACTAGCGGAGATACGCAGTATTTT. It yields the protein CASSPVGTSGDTQYF.

This clonotype was detected only a few times. The chain employs TRBV2 and TRBJ2-1; no definite D call. Germline-derived CDR1 and CDR2 are SNHLY and FYNNEI. This CDR3 spans 14 amino acids. V lost 6 bases to trimming and J lost 4 bases, with 13 bases between them. DNA of the CDR3: TGTGCCAGCAGCCTCCGCGGTACGTACAATGAGCAGTTCTTC. It is translated as CASSLRGTYNEQFF.

The table lists this clonotype with many counts. This CDR3 reads CSARGQNERSQPQHF. The CDR3 nucleotides read TGCAGTGCTAGAGGACAGAACGAAAGATCGCAGCCCCAGCATTTT. The chain carries TRBV20-1 and TRBJ1-5, with D possibly matching TRBD1 (5 bases). Germline CDR1 and CDR2: DFQATT and SNEGSKA (reference sequence). This CDR3 spans 15 amino acids. Trimming shortened V by 1 base and J by 7 bases, and 17 bases separated the two germline ends.

In this sample, this clonotype turned up a few times. The chain has TRBV7-2 and TRBJ2-6; either TRBD1 or TRBD2 may fit D (7 bases each). V gave up 3 bases and J gave up 2 bases, with 14 bases separating them. The CDR3 is made up of 17 amino acids. From germline, CDR1 is SGHTA and CDR2 FQGNSA. The CDR3 DNA is TGTGCCAGCAGCTTCACAGGGGCGGGGGCTGGGGCCAACGTCCTGACTTTC. Translation: CASSFTGAGAGANVLTF. Together with reference TRBV7-2 and TRBJ2-6, the CDR3 gives the full variable domain: GAGVSQSPSNKVTEKGKDVELRCDPISGHTALYWYRQSLGQGLEFLIYFQGNSAPDKSGLPSDRFSAERTGGSVSTLTIQRTQQEDSAVYLCASSFTGAGAGANVLTFGAGSRLTVL.

This clonotype was detected ten times or more. The V and J genes are TRBV28 and TRBJ2-6; the D is unclear. The CDR3 has 13 amino acids. V lost 2 bases to trimming and J lost 4 bases, with 3 bases between them. Germline lookup yields CDR1 MDHEN and CDR2 SYDVKM. CDR3 region: CASSLNGANVLTF. For the CDR3, the DNA is TGTGCCAGCAGTTTAAACGGGGCCAACGTCCTGACTTTC.

The rearrangement joins TRBV28 to TRBJ2-3; D not resolved. The CDR3 consists of 18 residues. V was pared by 3 bases and J by 0 bases, with 19 bases between. The V gene's germline CDR1 is MDHEN and CDR2 SYDVKM. The CDR3 protein is CASSLAPLNRASTDTQYF. CDR3 bases: TGTGCCAGCAGTTTGGCCCCCCTTAACCGCGCTAGCACAGATACGCAGTATTTT. Variable domain in full (rest from reference TRBV28 and TRBJ2-3): DVKVTQSSRYLVKRTGEKVFLECVQDMDHENMFWYRQDPGLGLRLIYFSYDVKMKEKGDIPEGYSVSREKKERFSLILESASTNQTSMYLCASSLAPLNRASTDTQYFGPGTRLTVL.

The sample holds many counts of this clonotype. The genes are TRBV28 and TRBJ2-4, with D possibly matching TRBD2 (6 bases). Germline CDR1 is MDHEN and CDR2 is SYDVKM. This CDR3 is built from 17 residues. V was cut by 6 bases and J by 9 bases, with 27 bases left in between. CDR3 in amino acids: CASSSSPGGGSGSIQYF. In nucleotides, the CDR3 is TGTGCCAGCAGCTCCAGCCCCGGGGGAGGTAGTGGTAGCATTCAGTACTTC.

This clonotype has only a few counts. The chain combines TRBV20-1 with TRBJ2-7, with TRBD1 matching over 8 bases. Unmatched junction bases numbered 7, after V lost 0 bases and J lost 3 bases. The CDR3 is made up of 15 amino acids. Germline CDR1 DFQATT, CDR2 SNEGSKA (reference sequence). This CDR3 reads CSARDRQGSNYEQYF. CDR3 nucleotides: TGCAGTGCTAGAGACCGACAGGGGTCGAACTACGAGCAGTACTTC.

The V and J genes are TRBV29-1 and TRBJ2-7; the D call may be TRBD1 or TRBD2 (5 bases each). This CDR3 spans 13 amino acids. Between the trimmed V and J ends, which lost 8 bases and 0 bases, there was a span of 14 bases. CDR1 SQVTM and CDR2 ANQGSEA come from the germline V gene. DNA of the CDR3: TGCAGCCCTCCTGGGACCCGCTCCTACGAGCAGTACTTC. This codes for CSPPGTRSYEQYF.

CDR3 protein: CASTPLVAAYNEQFF. Written as DNA, the CDR3 is TGTGCCAGCACCCCACTAGTGGCGGCCTACAATGAGCAGTTCTTC. The chain is built from TRBV7-3 and TRBJ2-1, with D possibly being TRBD2 (5 bases). The CDR3 sequence is 15 residues long. Germline V lookup: CDR1 SGHTA, CDR2 FQGTGA. The V end was cut by 7 bases, the J end by 2 bases, with 15 bases between.

This rearrangement joins TRBV27 to TRBJ2-1, with TRBD2 matching over 8 bases. The CDR3 sequence is 15 residues long. The junction had 2 bases not matched to a gene; V was cut back by 0 bases and J by 4 bases. Germline V gives CDR1 MNHEY, CDR2 SMNVEV (reference sequence). The CDR3 nucleotides are TGTGCCAGCAGTTTATCAACTAGCGGTTACAATGAGCAGTTCTTC. Protein: CASSLSTSGYNEQFF.

This chain links TRBV14 with TRBJ2-4, with 14 bases matching TRBD2. V gave up 0 bases and J gave up 1 base; unmatched junction bases: 17. The CDR3 contains 23 residues. Per germline, CDR1 SGHDN and CDR2 FVKESK. For the CDR3, the DNA is TGTGCCAGCAGCCAAGAATGGGGACTAGCGGGAGCCGGGGCCGTAACTGCCAAAAACATTCAGTACTTC. Its protein product is CASSQEWGLAGAGAVTAKNIQYF.

This clonotype was counted a few times. The chain is built from TRBV6-2 or TRBV6-3 and TRBJ2-3, with 13 positions matching TRBD2. This CDR3 spans 18 amino acids. Per germline, CDR1 MNHEY and CDR2 SVGEGT. Trimming took 2 bases from V and 2 from J; bases not matched to a gene: 7. The CDR3 DNA reads TGTGCCAGCAGTTACGTTGGGACTAGCGGGGTTACCACAGATACGCAGTATTTT. This translates into CASSYVGTSGVTTDTQYF.